The 28 T cell receptor beta chains presented below share a single source sample, sequenced in a study of blood T cells in healthy people across ages (dated by TCRdb to the mid-2010s). Libraries were made using 5' RACE. The sample was run on an Illumina HiSeq 2500. The second PCR ran for roughly 7 to 12 cycles and used a J-beta primer mix along with a sample-barcoded 5' primer. TCRdb reworked the public reads: Q25 trimming with fastp, MiXCR clone assembly, productive beta chains retained. When rows share a CDR3 protein, they turn into one entry using the most common DNA and genes. For this sample the table gives about 500,000 distinct CDR3 sequences, of which approximately 25% were detected only once. The ten largest account for just over 8.5% of the sample. These same records also appear under a second study, on T cells of mothers and their children.

Specimen: blood. All receptors come from a boy aged 5-17 years in good health.

The chain links TRBV6-2 or TRBV6-3 to TRBJ2-2; 7 bases are shared with TRBD2. Unmatched junction bases numbered 4, after V lost 6 bases and J lost 3 bases. CDR3 size: 14 residues. CDR1 and CDR2 (germline): MNHEY, SVGEGT. The CDR3, as DNA: TGTGCCAGCAGCGGACTAGTGGACACCGGGGAGCTGTTTTTT. This codes for CASSGLVDTGELFF.

The chain has TRBV7-2 and TRBJ1-4; the match to TRBD1 covers 7 bases. Germline CDR1 reads SGHTA; CDR2 reads FQGNSA. This CDR3 comprises 17 residues. The trim removed 5 bases at V and 8 bases at J, leaving 17 bases unmatched. CDR3 DNA: TGTGCCAGCAGCCAAAACCCGGGGGGACAGCTAAACGAAAAACTGTTTTTT. This encodes CASSQNPGGQLNEKLFF.

This clonotype was counted only a few times. Since no conserved phenylalanine or tryptophan closes the CDR3, a read error is the likely cause. The chain is built from TRBV6-1 and TRBJ2-1, with TRBD1 matching 9 bases. The J call may be incorrect, as the DNA end agrees better with TRBJ2-7. Germline CDR1 reads MNHNS; CDR2 reads SASEGT. The CDR3 covers 15 residues. CDR3 in DNA: TGTGCCAGCAGTGAAGCCGGGACAGGGTCCTACGAGCAGTACCTC. Translating gives CASSEAGTGSYEQYL.

This clonotype occurred once. The V and J genes are TRBV12-3 or TRBV12-4 and TRBJ2-1, with TRBD2 identical over 8 bases. V was pared by 5 bases and J by 7 bases, with 10 bases of the junction left unmatched. CDR3 length: 15 residues. The CDR3 DNA reads TGTGCCAGCAGTCCCCGGGGTAGCGGGATTAATGAGCAGTTCTTC. Protein sequence: CASSPRGSGINEQFF.

The chain carries TRBV18 and TRBJ1-5; no reliable D call. The V and J ends lost 5 bases and 2 bases respectively, with 10 bases between them. The germline gives CDR1 KGHSH, CDR2 LQKENI. The CDR3 runs to 14 residues. Here the CDR3 reads CASSGGGGNQPQHF. The CDR3 DNA is TGTGCCAGCTCAGGAGGTGGGGGCAATCAGCCCCAGCATTTT.

The chain recombines TRBV7-9 with TRBJ2-7, with D possibly matching TRBD2 (6 bases). V shed 2 bases and J shed 5 bases, with 19 bases lying between them. This CDR3 is 16 amino acids long. Germline assignment: CDR1 SEHNR and CDR2 FQNEAQ (reference sequence). CDR3 coding DNA: TGTGCCAGCAGCTTAAGGTTACGAGAGCTAGCGCACGAGCAGTACTTC. As protein: CASSLRLRELAHEQYF.

This clonotype has just a few counts. The V call is TRBV11-1, the J call TRBJ2-6, with 9 bases matching TRBD1. Germline V lookup: CDR1 SGHAT, CDR2 FQDESV (reference sequence). The CDR3 is 19 amino acids. J gave up 1 base and V 5 bases, and 12 bases lay outside the gene matches. The CDR3 coding sequence is TGTGCCAGCAGCCCGGATGGGACAGGGACGGGTTCTGGGGCCAACGTCCTGACTTTC. It yields the protein CASSPDGTGTGSGANVLTF.

This chain connects TRBV4-1 to TRBJ2-3; D is unclear. V gave up 0 bases and J gave up 0 bases, with 10 bases separating them. The CDR3 length is 16 residues. Germline CDR1 is MGHRA and CDR2 is YSYEKL. The CDR3 here is CASSQDEVYSTDTQYF. CDR3 bases: TGCGCCAGCAGCCAAGATGAGGTTTACAGCACAGATACGCAGTATTTT.

This clonotype has a handful of counts. The gene calls are TRBV7-9 and TRBJ2-7, with 7 bases aligning to TRBD1. V was pared by 1 base and J by 1 base, with 7 bases of the junction left unmatched. In germline, CDR1 is SEHNR, CDR2 FQNEAQ (reference sequence). This CDR3 spans 16 amino acids. DNA of the CDR3: TGTGCCAGCAGCTTAGATCACAGGGGAACTTCCTACGAGCAGTACTTC. Amino acids: CASSLDHRGTSYEQYF.

The chain joins TRBV18 to TRBJ2-1; D not resolved. Trimming removed 4 bases at V and 0 bases at J, with 4 bases between. Germline assignment: CDR1 KGHSH and CDR2 LQKENI. The CDR3 loop spans 13 amino acids. CDR3: CASSQSSYNEQFF. CDR3 DNA: TGTGCCAGCTCACAGAGCTCCTACAATGAGCAGTTCTTC.

The rearrangement links TRBV5-1 to TRBJ1-1; D unresolved. The CDR3 loop spans 15 amino acids. V was clipped by 0 bases and J by 4 bases, with 13 bases between them. The V gene's germline CDR1 is SGHRS and CDR2 YFSETQ. In nucleotides, the CDR3 is TGCGCCAGCAGCTTGGATCTACGGGGAGGCACTGAAGCTTTCTTT. Protein product: CASSLDLRGGTEAFF.

The V and J genes are TRBV4-3 and TRBJ2-1; D unclear. In germline, CDR1 is LGHNA, CDR2 YSLEER. This CDR3 is built from 15 residues. With 0 bases removed from V and 1 base from J, the gap between germline ends came to 7 bases. The CDR3 loop is CASSQDFSSYNEQFF. The DNA of the CDR3 is TGCGCCAGCAGCCAAGATTTCAGTTCCTACAATGAGCAGTTCTTC.

CDR3 region: CASSWGQDYGYTF. CDR3 nucleotide sequence: TGTGCCAGCAGCTGGGGACAGGACTATGGCTACACCTTC. J is TRBJ1-2 and V is TRBV9, with 8 bases fitting TRBD1. V shed 4 bases and J 3 bases; nucleotides not matched to a gene: 2. Germline V lookup: CDR1 SGDLS, CDR2 YYNGEE. The CDR3 sequence is 13 residues long.

The chain is built from TRBV4-3 and TRBJ2-7; D is uncertain. CDR3 length: 15 residues. CDR1 LGHNA and CDR2 YSLEER come from the germline V gene. V was pared by 0 bases and J by 1 base, with 10 bases between. CDR3 sequence reads: CASSQDSGRSYEQYF. CDR3 DNA sequence: TGCGCCAGCAGCCAAGACTCCGGACGGTCCTACGAGCAGTACTTC.

CDR3 residues: CASSSGTGVISYGYTF. CDR3 nucleotides: TGTGCCAGCAGTTCCGGGACAGGGGTAATCTCCTATGGCTACACCTTC. The rearrangement uses TRBV6-5 and TRBJ1-2, with 10 bases matching TRBD1. Germline V gene data show CDR1 as MNHEY and CDR2 as SVGAGI. V lost 4 bases and J lost 4; bases outside the gene matches: 9. This CDR3 region has 16 residues.

This clonotype turned up a few times. V and J are TRBV3-1 and TRBJ1-4; possibly TRBD1 for D (5 bases). Germline CDR1 and CDR2: LGHDT and YNNKEL (reference sequence). The CDR3 length is 15 residues. The V gene lost 2 bases and the J gene lost 7 bases, with 14 bases spanning the gap. In DNA form, the CDR3 reads TGTGCCAGCAGCCAACCGGGGGGAGTTGGTGAAAAACTGTTTTTT. Protein: CASSQPGGVGEKLFF.

This clonotype was observed a handful of times. The chain carries TRBV28 and TRBJ1-1; a possible D gene is TRBD1 (5 bases). Trimming removed 6 bases at V and 2 bases at J, with 16 bases between. Germline CDR1 is MDHEN and CDR2 is SYDVKM. This CDR3 is 15 amino acids long. CDR3 residues: CASSRVGGRNTEAFF. CDR3 DNA sequence: TGTGCCAGCAGCCGGGTTGGGGGGAGAAACACTGAAGCTTTCTTT.

This rearrangement joins TRBV3-1 to TRBJ1-5; D is unresolved. The CDR3 is 15 amino acids. With 2 bases removed from V and 7 bases from J, the gap between germline ends came to 15 bases. Germline V lookup: CDR1 LGHDT, CDR2 YNNKEL (reference sequence). This CDR3 reads CASSQSGSLGQPQHF. DNA of the CDR3: TGTGCCAGCAGCCAATCCGGGTCGTTGGGGCAGCCCCAGCATTTT.

V and J are TRBV2 and TRBJ1-1; D not certain. V lost 5 bases and J 3 bases, leaving 7 bases between the germline ends. Per germline, CDR1 SNHLY and CDR2 FYNNEI. The CDR3 spans 12 residues. CDR3 in amino acids: CASSKEDTEAFF. The CDR3 nucleotides read TGTGCCAGCAGTAAAGAAGACACTGAAGCTTTCTTT.

The rearrangement uses TRBV28 and TRBJ2-5, with 7 bases lining up with TRBD2. Matching the DNA end better, TRBJ2-1 makes the J call doubtful. CDR3 size: 13 residues. From germline, CDR1 is MDHEN and CDR2 SYDVKM. The CDR3 nucleotides are TGTGCCAGCAGTTTATCGCGGGAGTATGAGCAGTTCTTC. Amino acid sequence: CASSLSREYEQFF.

This chain joins TRBV29-1 and TRBJ2-2; 10 bases align to TRBD1. Losses at the gene ends were 2 bases for V and 5 bases for J; bases not matched to a gene: 8. This CDR3 has 16 residues. Germline CDR1 SQVTM, CDR2 ANQGSEA. Here the CDR3 DNA reads TGCAGCGTTGAACTCTGGGACAGGGGAAGAACCGGGGAGCTGTTTTTT. Protein: CSVELWDRGRTGELFF.

Comments on this clonotype: The conserved final phenylalanine or tryptophan is absent from the CDR3, which likely points to a read error. The genes are TRBV30 and TRBJ2-1; D not resolved. The germline CDR1 and CDR2 sequences are GTSNPN and SVGIG (reference sequence). This CDR3 spans 13 amino acids. CDR3 loop: CAWSRVSCNEQFV. The DNA for the CDR3 is TGTGCCTGGAGTAGGGTCTCCTGCAATGAGCAGTTCGTC.

This clonotype was recorded only once. This chain uses TRBV28 with TRBJ2-7; possibly TRBD1 for D (6 bases). Trimming cost V 5 bases and J 2 bases, with 13 bases left between them. The CDR3 loop spans 14 amino acids. Germline V gene lookup returns CDR1 MDHEN and CDR2 SYDVKM. This CDR3 is CASSNLQGTYEQYF. CDR3 DNA sequence: TGTGCCAGCAGTAACTTACAGGGAACCTACGAGCAGTACTTC.

The rearrangement uses TRBV29-1 and TRBJ2-3; 7 positions match TRBD1. The CDR3 sequence is 16 residues long. CDR1 and CDR2 (germline): SQVTM, ANQGSEA. V lost 6 bases and J lost 1; bases outside the gene matches: 13. As DNA, the CDR3 is TGCAGCGTCCGCGACAGGGTCGGGGATGGCACAGATACGCAGTATTTT. It encodes CSVRDRVGDGTDTQYF.

This chain uses TRBV28 with TRBJ2-1, with a tentative D call TRBD2 (5 bases). The J call could be wrong; TRBJ2-5 is a better fit for the DNA end. Germline V gives CDR1 MDHEN, CDR2 SYDVKM. CDR3 length: 14 amino acids. The CDR3 reads CASSLNGVGETQYF. Here the CDR3 DNA reads TGTGCCAGCAGTTTGAACGGGGTGGGAGAGACCCAGTACTTC.

V usage is TRBV5-5 and J usage is TRBJ2-1; 7 bases agree with TRBD1. There are 16 residues in the CDR3. V shed 4 bases, J shed 1 base, and the junction held 8 bases outside the gene matches. Germline V gene lookup returns CDR1 SGHKS and CDR2 YYEKEE (reference sequence). In nucleotides, the CDR3 is TGTGCCAGCAGCCTGGGATACAGGGGATCCTACAATGAGCAGTTCTTC. This encodes CASSLGYRGSYNEQFF.

V is TRBV4-1 and J is TRBJ2-6; TRBD2 matches 8 bases. V shed 0 bases, J shed 1 base, and the junction held 8 bases outside the gene matches. Germline assignment: CDR1 MGHRA and CDR2 YSYEKL. The CDR3 runs to 19 residues. DNA of the CDR3: TGCGCCAGCAGCCAAGAATCCGGGAGGGCTGGATCTGGGGCCAACGTCCTGACTTTC. This encodes CASSQESGRAGSGANVLTF.

The chain has TRBV27 and TRBJ2-2; 7 nucleotides line up with TRBD2. Germline V lookup: CDR1 MNHEY, CDR2 SMNVEV (reference sequence). Trimming cost V 6 bases and J 4 bases; bases outside gene matches: 5. This CDR3 has 14 amino acids. The CDR3 protein is CASSRPGGTGELFF. The CDR3 region has the DNA TGTGCCAGCAGCCGTCCGGGGGGCACCGGGGAGCTGTTTTTT.